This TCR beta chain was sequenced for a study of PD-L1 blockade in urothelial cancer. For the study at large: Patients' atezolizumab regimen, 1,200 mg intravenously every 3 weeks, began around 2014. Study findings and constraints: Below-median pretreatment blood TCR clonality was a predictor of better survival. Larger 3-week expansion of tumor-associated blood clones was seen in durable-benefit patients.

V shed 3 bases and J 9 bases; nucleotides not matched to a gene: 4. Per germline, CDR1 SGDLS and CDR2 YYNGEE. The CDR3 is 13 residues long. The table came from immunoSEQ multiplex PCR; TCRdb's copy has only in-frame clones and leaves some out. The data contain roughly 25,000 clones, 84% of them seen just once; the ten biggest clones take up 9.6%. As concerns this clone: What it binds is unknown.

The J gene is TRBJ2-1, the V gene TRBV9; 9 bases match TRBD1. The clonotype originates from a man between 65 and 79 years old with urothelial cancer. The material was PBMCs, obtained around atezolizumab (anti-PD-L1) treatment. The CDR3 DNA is TGTGCCAGCAGCGGGACAGGGGCACGTGAGCAGTTCTTC. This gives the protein CASSGTGAREQFF.